The 10 T cell receptor beta chains below were found in one sample sequenced in a study of blood T cell repertoires in COVID-19. Produced via immunoSEQ multiplex PCR; TCRdb's table is partial and in-frame only. The table shows over 35,000 clones, with approximately 90% occurring only once. The sequenced sample consisted of peripheral blood. These receptors all stem from a human donor in a cohort sampled during active COVID-19.

With regard to this clone: This CDR3 fails to terminate in the conserved phenylalanine or tryptophan, so it likely reflects a read error. The DNA is omitted, as the CDR3 cannot be located on it reliably, and the CDR3 follows TCRdb's listing. V and J are TRBV27 and TRBJ1-1. Including both end residues, the CDR3 is 12 amino acids long. Looked up from germline, CDR1 is MNHEY and CDR2 is SMNVEV (reference sequence). This CDR3 reads CATGIGCPRRDR.

V usage is TRBV21-1 and J usage is TRBJ2-2; TRBD2 was called by the table and not checked on the DNA. TRBV21-1 is reported as a pseudogene. The CDR3 extends over 15 amino acids. The DNA of the CDR3 is TGTGCCAGGTATGACGGGGGCGCGGGAGCCGGGGAGCTGTTTTTT. Translating gives CARYDGGAGAGELFF.

The chain links TRBV11-3 to TRBJ2-2; 8 nucleotides line up with TRBD1. Germline assignment: CDR1 SGHNT and CDR2 YENEEA. V lost 3 bases, J lost 5 bases, and 8 bases stayed unmatched. CDR3 length: 16 amino acids. The CDR3 loop is CASSFRTGPETGELFF. As DNA, the CDR3 is TGTGCCAGCAGCTTTCGGACAGGGCCTGAGACCGGGGAGCTGTTTTTT. Looking up the rest from reference TRBV11-3 and TRBJ2-2 gives the full variable domain: EAGVVQSPRYKIIEKKQPVAFWCNPISGHNTLYWYLQNLGQGPELLIRYENEEAVDDSQLPKDRFSAERLKGVDSTLKIQPAELGDSAVYLCASSFRTGPETGELFFGEGSRLTVL.

The rearrangement uses TRBV4-1 and TRBJ2-5; 8 nucleotides line up with TRBD2. The CDR3 has 15 residues. Germline CDR1 is MGHRA and CDR2 is YSYEKL. V was clipped by 7 bases and J by 5 bases; unmatched bases: 12. In DNA, the CDR3 is TGCGCCAGCACCCCTGGCGGGGGGCAGAGGGAGACCCAGTACTTC. Translation: CASTPGGGQRETQYF.

The V call is TRBV7-6, the J call TRBJ2-2, with 7 bases fitting TRBD2. Germline CDR1 SGHVS, CDR2 FNYEAQ. J was trimmed by 6 bases and V by 7 bases; bases with no gene match: 2. The CDR3 covers 12 residues. The chain's CDR3 is CASISGAGELFF. In DNA form, the CDR3 reads TGTGCCAGCATCAGCGGGGCCGGGGAGCTGTTTTTT.

In its sample, this clone was seen a few times. Additional DNA sequences in this sample encode the identical CDR3. The chain is built from TRBV7-9 and TRBJ1-2, with a tentative D call TRBD1 (5 bases). V lost 2 bases, J lost 5 bases, and 12 bases lay in between. There are 14 residues in the CDR3. Per the germline V gene, CDR1 is SEHNR and CDR2 is FQNEAQ (reference sequence). CDR3 loop: CASSLTGALYGYTF. CDR3 DNA: TGTGCCAGCAGCTTAACAGGCGCACTTTATGGCTACACCTTC. Supplemented by reference TRBV7-9 and TRBJ1-2, the full variable domain reads DTGVSQNPRHKITKRGQNVTFRCDPISEHNRLYWYRQTLGQGPEFLTYFQNEAQLEKSRLLSDRFSAERPKGSFSTLEIQRTEQGDSAMYLCASSLTGALYGYTFGSGTRLTVV.

Concerning this clone: The junction departs from germline at one end; a sequencing error may be responsible. The chain employs TRBV6-1 and TRBJ2-7; 7 nucleotides align to TRBD1. Germline CDR1 reads MNHNS; CDR2 reads SASEGT. The CDR3 loop spans 15 amino acids. This CDR3 reads CASSEAGTEAYGQYF. The CDR3 nucleotides read TGTGCCAGCAGTGAAGCCGGGACAGAAGCCTACGGGCAGTACTTC.

The chain links TRBV7-6 to TRBJ1-1; D may be TRBD1 (6 bases). The V gene's germline CDR1 is SGHVS and CDR2 FNYEAQ. The germline V and J ends were trimmed by 1 base and 5 bases, with 14 bases remaining between them. The CDR3 runs to 15 residues. CDR3 sequence: CASSLVVGGRTEAFF. The DNA of the CDR3 is TGTGCCAGCAGCTTAGTGGTCGGGGGGCGGACTGAAGCTTTCTTT.

A single count supports this clone. CDR3 in amino acids: CASGRGSGNTIYF. The CDR3 nucleotides read TGTGCCAGCGGCAGGGGTTCTGGAAACACCATATATTTT. The chain is built from TRBV28 and TRBJ1-3, with D possibly matching TRBD1 (6 bases). This CDR3 comprises 13 residues. V gave up 8 bases and J gave up 1 base, with 9 bases separating them. Looked up from germline, CDR1 is MDHEN and CDR2 is SYDVKM. Combining the CDR3 with reference TRBV28 and TRBJ1-3 gives the whole variable domain DVKVTQSSRYLVKRTGEKVFLECVQDMDHENMFWYRQDPGLGLRLIYFSYDVKMKEKGDIPEGYSVSREKKERFSLILESASTNQTSMYLCASGRGSGNTIYFGEGSWLTVV.

The rearrangement joins TRBV25-1 to TRBJ2-1; a possible D gene is TRBD2 (5 bases). The CDR3 runs to 15 residues. Trimming took 5 bases from V and 1 from J, leaving 12 bases between them. Germline-derived CDR1 and CDR2 are MGHDK and SYGVNS. CDR3 region: CASSSEGGSYNEQFF. CDR3 coding DNA: TGTGCCAGCAGTTCCGAGGGTGGATCCTACAATGAGCAGTTCTTC.